This entry lists 10 T cell receptor beta chains sequenced from one sample in a study of breast tumors, draining lymph nodes, adjacent tissues. Axillary draining lymph nodes of breast cancer patients supplied the node samples. TCRdb recomputed calls from the multiplex PCR reads with MiXCR, one row per CDR3 protein. This table holds under 300,000 distinct CDR3 sequences, less than 35% found once. The material sequenced was axillary lymph node tissue. The receptors shown here come from a female donor with breast cancer. Some clones in this sample may be carry-over from other donors' samples.

This clonotype was picked up many times. The CDR3 sequence: CATSDPTTDTQYF. CDR3 sequence (DNA): TGTGCCACCAGTGATCCCACCACAGATACGCAGTATTTT. The chain uses TRBV24-1 and TRBJ2-3, with D unresolved. The germline V and J ends were trimmed by 3 bases and 2 bases, with 5 bases remaining between them. This CDR3 comprises 13 residues. Germline V gene data show CDR1 as KGHDR and CDR2 as SFDVKD.

This clonotype was observed at least ten times. CDR3 residues: CSARDWGGSNEKLFF. CDR3 sequence (DNA): TGCAGTGCTAGAGATTGGGGGGGGTCTAATGAAAAACTGTTTTTT. This chain uses TRBV20-1 with TRBJ1-4, with TRBD1 as a possible D gene (5 bases). The CDR3 extends over 15 amino acids. Germline V gives CDR1 DFQATT, CDR2 SNEGSKA (reference sequence). Between the trimmed V and J ends, which lost 0 bases and 3 bases, there was a span of 11 bases.

This clonotype appeared many times. The chain joins TRBV18 to TRBJ1-3; D not resolved. Looked up from germline, CDR1 is KGHSH and CDR2 is LQKENI. The CDR3 runs 13 residues. V was trimmed by 3 bases and J by 8 bases, leaving 11 bases between them. The CDR3, as DNA: TGTGCCAGCTCACCTGCCCAAGACCACACCATATATTTT. Amino acid sequence: CASSPAQDHTIYF.

The chain couples TRBV6-6 to TRBJ2-1, with 7 bases matching TRBD2. Germline V gene data show CDR1 as MNHNY and CDR2 as SVGAGI (reference sequence). The CDR3 runs to 16 residues. V lost 5 bases to trimming and J lost 10 bases; unmatched junction nucleotides: 17. The CDR3 loop reads CASSHHTGGRTYEQFF. The CDR3 region has the DNA TGTGCCAGCAGTCACCACACCGGGGGGAGGACCTACGAGCAGTTCTTC.

This clonotype occurred many times. The chain recombines TRBV7-9 with TRBJ2-2; no definite D call. This CDR3 contains 14 residues. V lost 5 bases to trimming and J lost 4 bases, with 11 bases between them. Germline CDR1 reads SEHNR; CDR2 reads FQNEAQ (reference sequence). The CDR3 sequence is CASSLSLGTGELFF. The CDR3 DNA sequence: TGTGCCAGCAGCCTCTCCTTGGGCACCGGGGAGCTGTTTTTT.

This clonotype was recorded at least ten times. CDR3 DNA sequence: TGTGCCAGCACGAGGCTCTCTGGCTACACCTTC. Its translation: CASTRLSGYTF. The rearrangement joins TRBV7-9 to TRBJ1-2, with D unclear. V was cut by 7 bases and J by 7 bases, with 10 bases left in between. Germline-derived CDR1 and CDR2 are SEHNR and FQNEAQ (reference sequence). The CDR3 is 11 amino acids.

This clonotype was observed at least ten times. The V gene is TRBV20-1, the J gene TRBJ1-6; D unresolved. V was trimmed by 0 bases and J by 4 bases, leaving 4 bases between them. Germline CDR1 DFQATT, CDR2 SNEGSKA (reference sequence). The CDR3 is 13 amino acids. CDR3 in DNA: TGCAGTGCTAGAGAGCAGTATAATTCACCCCTCCACTTT. Translation gives CSAREQYNSPLHF.

At least ten counts were recorded for this clonotype. CDR3 loop: CASSQGGTTPDTQYF. CDR3 nucleotide sequence: TGTGCCAGCAGCCAAGGAGGGACTACCCCAGATACGCAGTATTTT. The genes are TRBV14 and TRBJ2-3, with 7 bases lining up with TRBD2. The length of the CDR3 is 15 residues. From germline, CDR1 is SGHDN and CDR2 FVKESK. The trim removed 1 base at V and 4 bases at J, leaving 5 bases unmatched.

Of note for this clonotype: Germline is not matched at one junction end, which may reflect a read error. This chain connects TRBV20-1 to TRBJ2-6; either TRBD1 or TRBD2 may fit D (5 bases each). This CDR3 has 14 residues. Germline-derived CDR1 and CDR2 are DFQATT and SNEGSKA (reference sequence). CDR3 loop: CSARDQTGATVLTF. The CDR3 DNA sequence: TGCAGTGCTAGAGACCAAACCGGGGCCACCGTCCTGACTTTC.

The chain is built from TRBV7-8 and TRBJ2-3; D unclear. The CDR3 consists of 12 residues. Germline lookup yields CDR1 SGHVS and CDR2 FQNEAQ. The V gene lost 3 bases and the J gene lost 4 bases, with 5 bases spanning the gap. The CDR3 DNA is TGTGCCAGCAGCTTCACGGCAGATACGCAGTATTTT. It encodes CASSFTADTQYF.